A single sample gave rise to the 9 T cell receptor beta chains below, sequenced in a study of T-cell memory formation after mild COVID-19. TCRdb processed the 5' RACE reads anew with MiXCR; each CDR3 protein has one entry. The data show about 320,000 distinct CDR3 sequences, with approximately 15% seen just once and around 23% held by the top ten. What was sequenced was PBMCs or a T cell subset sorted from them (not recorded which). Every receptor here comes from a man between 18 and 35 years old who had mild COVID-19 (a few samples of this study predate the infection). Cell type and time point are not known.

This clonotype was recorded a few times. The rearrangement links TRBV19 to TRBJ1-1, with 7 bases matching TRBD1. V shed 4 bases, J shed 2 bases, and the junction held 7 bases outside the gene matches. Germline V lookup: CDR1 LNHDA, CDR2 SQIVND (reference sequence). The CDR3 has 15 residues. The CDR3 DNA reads TGTGCCAGTAGTAAGTTTGGGACAGCAAACACTGAAGCTTTCTTT. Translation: CASSKFGTANTEAFF. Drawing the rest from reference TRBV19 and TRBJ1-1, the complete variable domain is DGGITQSPKYLFRKEGQNVTLSCEQNLNHDAMYWYRQDPGQGLRLIYYSQIVNDFQKGDIAEGYSVSREKKESFPLTVTSAQKNPTAFYLCASSKFGTANTEAFFGQGTRLTVV.

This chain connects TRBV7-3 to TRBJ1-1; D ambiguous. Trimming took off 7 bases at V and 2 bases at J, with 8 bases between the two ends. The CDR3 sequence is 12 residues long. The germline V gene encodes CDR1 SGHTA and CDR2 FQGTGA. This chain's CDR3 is CASKDPNTEAFF. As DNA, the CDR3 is TGTGCCAGCAAAGATCCTAACACTGAAGCTTTCTTT. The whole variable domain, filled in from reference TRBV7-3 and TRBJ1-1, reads GAGVSQTPSNKVTEKGKYVELRCDPISGHTALYWYRQSLGQGPEFLIYFQGTGAADDSGLPNDRFFAVRPEGSVSTLKIQRTERGDSAVYLCASKDPNTEAFFGQGTRLTVV.

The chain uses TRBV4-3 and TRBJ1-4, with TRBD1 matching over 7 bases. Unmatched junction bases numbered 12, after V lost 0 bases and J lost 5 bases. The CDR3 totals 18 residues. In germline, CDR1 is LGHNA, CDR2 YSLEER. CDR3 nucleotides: TGCGCCAGCAGCCAAGATTGGGTGGACAGGATCGGAAATGAAAAACTGTTTTTT. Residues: CASSQDWVDRIGNEKLFF.

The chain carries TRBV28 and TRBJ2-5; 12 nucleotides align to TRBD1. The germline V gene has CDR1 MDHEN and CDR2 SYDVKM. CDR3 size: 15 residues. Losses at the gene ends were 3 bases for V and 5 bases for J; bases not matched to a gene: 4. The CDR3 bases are TGTGCCAGCAGTTTGTGGGACAGGGGGCTGGAGACCCAGTACTTC. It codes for CASSLWDRGLETQYF.

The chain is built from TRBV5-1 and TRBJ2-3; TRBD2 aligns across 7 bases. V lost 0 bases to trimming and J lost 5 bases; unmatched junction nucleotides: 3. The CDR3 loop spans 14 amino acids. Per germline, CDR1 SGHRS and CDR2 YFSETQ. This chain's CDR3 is CASSLVGGEDTQYF. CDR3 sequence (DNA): TGCGCCAGCAGCTTGGTGGGGGGGGAAGATACGCAGTATTTT.

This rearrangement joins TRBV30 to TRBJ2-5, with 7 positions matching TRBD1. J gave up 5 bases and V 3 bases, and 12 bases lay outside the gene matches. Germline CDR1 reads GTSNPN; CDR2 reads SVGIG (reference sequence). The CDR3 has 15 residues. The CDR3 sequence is CAWSDRQGSWETQYF. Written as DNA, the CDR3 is TGTGCCTGGAGCGACCGACAGGGAAGTTGGGAGACCCAGTACTTC.

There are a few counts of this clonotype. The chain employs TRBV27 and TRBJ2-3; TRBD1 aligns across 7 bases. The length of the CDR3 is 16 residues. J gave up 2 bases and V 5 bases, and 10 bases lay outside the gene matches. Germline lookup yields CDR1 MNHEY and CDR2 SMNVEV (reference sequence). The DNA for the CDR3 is TGTGCCAGCAGTCCACAGGGGCTAGGCGACACAGATACGCAGTATTTT. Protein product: CASSPQGLGDTDTQYF.

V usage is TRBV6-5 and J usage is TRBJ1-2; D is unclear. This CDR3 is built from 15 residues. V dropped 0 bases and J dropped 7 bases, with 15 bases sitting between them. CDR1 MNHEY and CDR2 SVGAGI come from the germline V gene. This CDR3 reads CASSYSTESVTGYTF. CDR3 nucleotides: TGTGCCAGCAGTTACTCTACGGAGTCTGTGACTGGCTACACCTTC.

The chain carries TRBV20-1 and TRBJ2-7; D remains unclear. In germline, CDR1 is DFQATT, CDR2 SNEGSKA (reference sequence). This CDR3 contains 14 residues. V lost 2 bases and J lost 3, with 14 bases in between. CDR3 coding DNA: TGCAGTGCTAGAATCAATAACGTAGGCTACGAGCAGTACGTC. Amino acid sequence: CSARINNVGYEQYV.